Given below is one T cell receptor (beta chain) in context. The sample is drawn from a study of blood T cell repertoires in COVID-19. Study-level background: Samples representing acute and convalescent COVID-19 were sourced from the United States, Italy and Spain.

Generated by immunoSEQ multiplex PCR, the TCRdb table keeps only in-frame clones and is missing some. The sample has 350,000 to 400,000 clones, roughly 90% seen once; the top ten hold more than 0.85%. Per the germline V gene, CDR1 is SGHKS and CDR2 is YYEKEE (reference sequence). Deletions cut 5 bases from V and 2 bases from J, with 19 bases between. This CDR3 region has 16 residues. This TCR was recovered from a middle-aged woman who had been exposed to COVID-19. This chain connects TRBV5-5 to TRBJ1-2; D is perhaps TRBD1 (5 bases). The sequencing sample was made of PBMCs or T cells enriched from blood (not recorded which). CDR3 DNA sequence: TGTGCCAGCAGTCTCAATATCCCGGGACTAAACTATGGCTACACCTTC. It encodes CASSLNIPGLNYGYTF.